These 2 T cell receptor beta chains came from one sample sequenced in a study of cytomegalovirus exposure and HLA in healthy donors. The PCR employed 60 Vbeta primers together with 13 Jbeta primers. The method was immunoSEQ multiplex PCR; TCRdb's version includes in-frame clones alone and lacks a portion of them. The sample holds roughly 150,000 clones, about three quarters seen once. The specimen was PBMCs. Receptors were obtained from a middle-aged man in good health and CMV-seropositive.

The chain joins TRBV28 to TRBJ2-2; possibly TRBD2 for D (5 bases). The germline V and J ends were trimmed by 7 bases and 6 bases, with 12 bases remaining between them. CDR3 size: 13 residues. The V gene's germline CDR1 is MDHEN and CDR2 SYDVKM. CDR3 sequence (DNA): TGTGCCAGCATCGAGGCGGGTTCCGGGGAGCTGTTTTTT. It translates to CASIEAGSGELFF. The whole variable domain, remainder taken from reference TRBV28 and TRBJ2-2, is DVKVTQSSRYLVKRTGEKVFLECVQDMDHENMFWYRQDPGLGLRLIYFSYDVKMKEKGDIPEGYSVSREKKERFSLILESASTNQTSMYLCASIEAGSGELFFGEGSRLTVL.

This clone was counted only a few times. DNA of the CDR3: TGTGCCAGCAGCCAGTGGACTAGCGGGGGGTACGAGCAGTACTTC. Its protein is CASSQWTSGGYEQYF. V gene TRBV4-2 combines with J gene TRBJ2-7, with 14 nucleotides matching TRBD2. This CDR3 comprises 15 residues. V dropped 3 bases and J dropped 4; count of bases not matched to a gene: 2. CDR1 LGHNA and CDR2 YNFKEQ come from the germline V gene.